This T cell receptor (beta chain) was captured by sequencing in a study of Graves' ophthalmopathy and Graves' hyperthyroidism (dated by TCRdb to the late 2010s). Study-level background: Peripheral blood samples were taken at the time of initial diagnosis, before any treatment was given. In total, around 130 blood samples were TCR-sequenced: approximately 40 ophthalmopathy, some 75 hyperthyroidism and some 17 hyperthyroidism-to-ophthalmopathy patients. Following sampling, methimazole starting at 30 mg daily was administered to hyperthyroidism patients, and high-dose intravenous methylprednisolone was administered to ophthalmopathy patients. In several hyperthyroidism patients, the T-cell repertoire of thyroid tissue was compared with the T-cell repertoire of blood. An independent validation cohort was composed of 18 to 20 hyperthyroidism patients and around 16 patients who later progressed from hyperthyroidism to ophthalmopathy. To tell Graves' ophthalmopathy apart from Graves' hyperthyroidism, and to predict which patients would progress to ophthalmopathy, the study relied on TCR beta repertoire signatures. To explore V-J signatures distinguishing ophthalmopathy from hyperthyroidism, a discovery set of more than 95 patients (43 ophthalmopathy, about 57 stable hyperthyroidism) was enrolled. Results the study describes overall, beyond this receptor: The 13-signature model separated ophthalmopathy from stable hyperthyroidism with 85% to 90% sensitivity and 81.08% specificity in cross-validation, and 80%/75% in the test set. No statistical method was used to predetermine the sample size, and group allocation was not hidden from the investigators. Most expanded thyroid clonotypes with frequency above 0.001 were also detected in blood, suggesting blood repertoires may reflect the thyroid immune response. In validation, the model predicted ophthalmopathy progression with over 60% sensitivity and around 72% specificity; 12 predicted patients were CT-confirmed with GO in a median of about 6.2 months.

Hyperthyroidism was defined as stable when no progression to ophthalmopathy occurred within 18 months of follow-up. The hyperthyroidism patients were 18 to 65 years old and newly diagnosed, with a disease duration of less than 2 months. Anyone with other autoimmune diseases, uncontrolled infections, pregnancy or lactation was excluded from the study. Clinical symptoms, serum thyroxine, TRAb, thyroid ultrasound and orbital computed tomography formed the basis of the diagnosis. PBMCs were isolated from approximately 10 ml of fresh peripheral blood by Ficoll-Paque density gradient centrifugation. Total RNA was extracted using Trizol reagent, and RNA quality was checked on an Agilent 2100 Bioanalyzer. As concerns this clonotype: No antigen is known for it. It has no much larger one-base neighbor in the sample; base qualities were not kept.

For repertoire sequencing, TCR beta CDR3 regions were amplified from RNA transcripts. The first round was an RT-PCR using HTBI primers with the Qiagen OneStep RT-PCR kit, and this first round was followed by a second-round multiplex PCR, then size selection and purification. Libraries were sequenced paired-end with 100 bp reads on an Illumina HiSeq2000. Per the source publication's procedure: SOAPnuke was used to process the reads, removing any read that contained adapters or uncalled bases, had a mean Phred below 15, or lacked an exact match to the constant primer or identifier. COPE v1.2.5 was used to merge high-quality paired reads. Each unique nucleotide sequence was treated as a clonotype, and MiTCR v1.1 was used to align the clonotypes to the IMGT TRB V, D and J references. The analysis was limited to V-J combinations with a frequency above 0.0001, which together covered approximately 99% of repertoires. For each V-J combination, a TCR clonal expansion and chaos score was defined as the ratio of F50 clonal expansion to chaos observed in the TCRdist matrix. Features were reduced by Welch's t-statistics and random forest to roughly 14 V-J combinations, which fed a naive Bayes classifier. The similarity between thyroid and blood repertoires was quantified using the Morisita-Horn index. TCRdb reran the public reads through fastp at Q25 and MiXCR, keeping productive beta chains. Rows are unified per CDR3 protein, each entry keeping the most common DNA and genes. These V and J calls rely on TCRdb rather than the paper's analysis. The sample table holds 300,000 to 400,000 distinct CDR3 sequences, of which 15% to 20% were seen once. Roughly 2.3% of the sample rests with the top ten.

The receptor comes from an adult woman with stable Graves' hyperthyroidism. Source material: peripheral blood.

The sequenced DNA is TGTGCCAGCAGCAGAAACCCCAGAGACACAGATACGCAGTATTTT. This is translated as CASSRNPRDTDTQYF. Recombination joined TRBV11-2 with TRBJ2-3; the D gene lacks a confident call. Sequences SGHAT (CDR1) and FQNNGV (CDR2) are obtained from the germline V gene. Trimming at the junction amounts to 5 bases on V and 2 bases on J, and the germline ends lie 14 bases apart. There are 15 amino acids in the CDR3, from cysteine to phenylalanine inclusive. The entry retains the CDR3 DNA only, 45 bases that are in frame from base 1.